The entry below gives a single T cell receptor (beta chain) sequence along with its context. The antigen remains unidentified. V dropped 4 bases and J dropped 6 bases, with 15 bases sitting between them. The CDR3 runs 14 residues. Germline CDR1 is MNHEY and CDR2 is SVGAGI. Measured with immunoSEQ multiplex PCR; TCRdb has only the in-frame clones, and not every one. The table shows approximately 170,000 clones, with 84% occurring only once. These data belong to a study of cytomegalovirus exposure and HLA in healthy donors. Study details: The 100 to 150 validation repertoires matched the approximately 670 first-cohort repertoires in platform, a later analysis reported. Findings of the study overall: The authors enumerated some 160 TCR beta chains as linked to cytomegalovirus. Most TCR sequences were rare, but some public TCRs occurred in many donors.

Donors were drawn from the approximately 130-subject validation cohort, separate from the approximately 700-subject first cohort. This chain connects TRBV6-5 to TRBJ1-2; D is perhaps TRBD1 (6 bases). This receptor was identified in a man aged 25 to 45 in good health and CMV-seropositive. What was sequenced was PBMCs. CDR3 loop: CASSSPGETHGYTF. Written as DNA, the CDR3 is TGTGCCAGCAGTTCCCCAGGGGAAACGCATGGCTACACCTTC.